The rows below give T cell receptor beta chains drawn from one sample of a study of human T cells and chemical hapten exposure. TCRdb re-analysed the RACE reads in MiXCR, keeping a single row per CDR3 protein. The table records about 84,000 distinct CDR3 sequences, 11% of them present only once. The sequenced sample was whole blood, obtained in connection with sensitization to the hapten diphenylcyclopropenone (DPC). Every receptor here comes from a woman aged 50 to 60 with alopecia areata. Some clones in this sample may be carry-over from other donors' samples. Each CDR3 is given with its conserved first and last residue. D genes are given only for firm matches. Only part of the rows carry a size: once, few, many, or a class if the clone is expanded.

j_call	clone_size	d_call	v_call	cdr3_nt	cdr3_aa
TRBJ1-2	many	-	TRBV6-5	TGTGCCAGCAGTTACACCCTTTTTACAGTCTCCTATGGCTACACCTTC	CASSYTLFTVSYGYTF
TRBJ1-3	-	TRBD1	TRBV10-2	TGCGCCAGCGGAAGACAGGGGGCGACTGGAAACACCATATATTTT	CASGRQGATGNTIYF
TRBJ2-4	-	TRBD1	TRBV7-2	TGTGCCAGCATTGGGGGACAGGGACAAAACATTCAGTACTTC	CASIGGQGQNIQYF
TRBJ2-7	many	TRBD1	TRBV29-1	TGCAGCGTTTTGACAGGGGGCAGTACCGGACAGTACTTC	CSVLTGGSTGQYF
TRBJ2-6	many	TRBD2	TRBV27	TGTGCCAGCAGTTTAGGGTATGGCGGGAGATTCTCTGGGGCCAACGTCCTGACTTTC	CASSLGYGGRFSGANVLTF
TRBJ2-2	many	-	TRBV7-3	TGTGCCAGCAGCTTCGACAGTACCGGGGAGCTGTTTTTT	CASSFDSTGELFF
TRBJ1-1	many	-	TRBV21-1	TGTGCCAGCAGCACTCCTCTAAGGGTGACTGAAGCTTTCTTT	CASSTPLRVTEAFF
TRBJ1-1	-	-	TRBV5-1	TGCGCCAGCAGTGAGTCAGGAGCTGAAGCTTTCTTT	CASSESGAEAFF
TRBJ2-7	few	TRBD1	TRBV5-1	TGCGCCAGCAGCCCGAGAGGGACAGGGTCCTACGAGCAGTACTTC	CASSPRGTGSYEQYF
TRBJ2-5	-	TRBD2	TRBV3-1	TGTGCCAGCAGCCAAGGATTGGTGGGAGGGGAGACCCAGTACTTC	CASSQGLVGGETQYF
TRBJ2-2	-	TRBD1	TRBV19	TGTGCCAGTAGTCAACAGGGGAGCACCGGGGAGCTGTTTTTT	CASSQQGSTGELFF
TRBJ2-3	-	TRBD2	TRBV7-6	TGTGCCAGCAGTCGGACTAGCGGGAGTGGCACAGATACGCAGTATTTT	CASSRTSGSGTDTQYF
TRBJ2-3	many	-	TRBV12-5	TGTGCTAGTGGGGGTCCGTCTGATACGCAGTATTTT	CASGGPSDTQYF
TRBJ2-5	few	TRBD1	TRBV11-2	TGTGCCAGCAGCTTAGACCCCCTGACAGGGAAAGGGACCCAGTACTTC	CASSLDPLTGKGTQYF
TRBJ1-3	many	-	TRBV5-5	TGTGCCAGCAGCTTGGGAGTTTCTGGAAACACCATATATTTT	CASSLGVSGNTIYF
TRBJ2-1	few	TRBD2	TRBV30	TGTGCCGTGACTAGCGGGATGGGGACCTACAATGAGCAGTTCTTC	CAVTSGMGTYNEQFF
TRBJ2-7	many	-	TRBV29-1	TGCAGCGTTGAAGGACTCACCGGGAGCTACGAGCAGTACTTC	CSVEGLTGSYEQYF
TRBJ1-1	many	-	TRBV20-1	TGCAGTGCTAGAGATTATACGGGTATCACTGAAGCTTTCTTT	CSARDYTGITEAFF
TRBJ2-1	few	TRBD2	TRBV10-3	TGTGCCATCAGTGAACGGACTAGCCACAATGAGCAGTTCTTC	CAISERTSHNEQFF
TRBJ2-7	few	-	TRBV20-1	TGCAGTGCCAAGACAGGCCGGTCCGAGCAGTACTTC	CSAKTGRSEQYF
TRBJ2-7	many	-	TRBV20-1	TGCAGTGCTAGGGGGACCCGCGAGCAGTACTTC	CSARGTREQYF
TRBJ2-5	-	-	TRBV3-1	TGTGCCAGCAGCCAAGGGCAGGGGGGGAAAGAGACCCAGTACTTC	CASSQGQGGKETQYF
TRBJ2-7	many	-	TRBV3-1	TGTGCCAGCAGCCAGGGTTACGAGCAGTACTTC	CASSQGYEQYF
TRBJ2-1	many	TRBD2	TRBV7-6	TGTGCCAGCAGCAAGGGACTAGCAGGGAATGAGCAGTTCTTC	CASSKGLAGNEQFF
TRBJ2-7	many	-	TRBV6-2/TRBV6-3	TGTGCCAGCAGGCTAAATCGGGACTTCCCTTACTACGAGCAGTACTTC	CASRLNRDFPYYEQYF
TRBJ2-5	many	-	TRBV5-1	TGCGCCAGCAGCTTGAACCCCGAGGGAGGAGGGCAAGAGACCCAGTACTTC	CASSLNPEGGGQETQYF
TRBJ2-3	-	-	TRBV20-1	TGCAGTGCTAGAGATTCGAGCGGGTACACAGATACGCAGTATTTT	CSARDSSGYTDTQYF
TRBJ2-1	-	-	TRBV6-5	TGTGCCAGCACCTCAGGGAGTGAGCAGTTCTTC	CASTSGSEQFF
TRBJ1-5	few	-	TRBV30	TGTGCCTGGAGTGGGGGCCTAGATCAGCCCCAGCATTTT	CAWSGGLDQPQHF
TRBJ1-5	many	-	TRBV5-1	TGCGCCAGCAGAAGGGTTGAGGGCAATCAGCCCCAGCATTTT	CASRRVEGNQPQHF
TRBJ2-3	few	TRBD1	TRBV5-1	TGCGCCAGCAGCCTCCAGACAGGGGGCACAGATACGCAGTATTTT	CASSLQTGGTDTQYF
TRBJ2-6	-	-	TRBV7-3	TGTGCCAGCAGCTACCGACTGGCTAGCTCTGGGGCCAACGTCCTGACTTTC	CASSYRLASSGANVLTF
TRBJ2-7	many	-	TRBV3-1	TGTGCCAGCAGCCAAAGAGGGGGAGGCAGGAGCGGTGCCCGGTACTTC	CASSQRGGGRSGARYF
TRBJ1-4	many	-	TRBV29-1	TGCAGCGGGAGGTCGGGAATAGGAGAAAAACTGTTTTTT	CSGRSGIGEKLFF
TRBJ1-1	few	TRBD1	TRBV6-2/TRBV6-3	TGTGCCAGCAGTCCCCGGGACAGGGGGAAGCGGTCCACTGAAGCTTTCTTT	CASSPRDRGKRSTEAFF
TRBJ2-7	few	-	TRBV6-2/TRBV6-3	TGTGCCAGCAGCCACACCTACGAGCAGTACTTC	CASSHTYEQYF
TRBJ2-3	-	TRBD1	TRBV28	TGTGCCGGACAGGGGACCACAGATACGCAGTATTTT	CAGQGTTDTQYF
TRBJ2-1	few	-	TRBV19	TGTGCCACCCGACCAGTCTCCTACAATGAGCAGTTCTTC	CATRPVSYNEQFF
TRBJ2-7	-	-	TRBV29-1	TGCAGCGTTGTGGAGGGAGGCGAGCAGTACTTC	CSVVEGGEQYF
TRBJ1-6	many	-	TRBV2	TGTGCCAGCAGGATACACGGGGAGTCCCACTTT	CASRIHGESHF
TRBJ2-7	medium-sized	-	TRBV6-1	TGTGCCAGCAACCGGGAGCCGAGCTCCTACGAGCAGTACTTC	CASNREPSSYEQYF
TRBJ2-5	many	-	TRBV28	TGTGCCAGCAGTTCGGGCCCCGGATCACAAGCGACCCAGTACTTC	CASSSGPGSQATQYF
TRBJ2-1	few	-	TRBV1	TGCACCAGCCTGCCCGCCAGGACCCCCCCACTATCGCAGTTCTTC	CTSLPARTPPLSQFF
TRBJ2-5	few	-	TRBV6-5	TGTGCCAGCAGAAAGGGGGGCGGCCAAGAGACCCAGTACTTC	CASRKGGGQETQYF
TRBJ2-7	-	-	TRBV11-2	TGTGCCAGCAGCCTCCAACCCAGGGGTCTTTACGAGCAGCACTTC	CASSLQPRGLYEQHF
TRBJ2-1	few	TRBD2	TRBV29-1	TGCAGCGCCGAGGGACTAGCGGGAGTAAGTGAGCAGTTCTTC	CSAEGLAGVSEQFF
TRBJ1-5	-	-	TRBV28	TGTGCCAGCAGTTACCGACTCGGCGGAGGTCAGCCCCAGCATTTT	CASSYRLGGGQPQHF
TRBJ1-3	many	-	TRBV10-2	TGCGCCAGCAGTGAGAAGAGACGGGGCTCTGGAAACACCATATATTTT	CASSEKRRGSGNTIYF
TRBJ2-5	-	-	TRBV6-5	TGTGCCAGCAGTAAATCGACAGGGAGGCGAGAGACCCAGTACTTC	CASSKSTGRRETQYF
TRBJ1-1	-	-	TRBV3-1	TGTGCCAGCAGCCTCAGGGATACAGCTTTCTTT	CASSLRDTAFF
TRBJ2-1	few	-	TRBV18	TGTGCCAGCTCTCGGGATACCTACAATGAGCAGTTCTTC	CASSRDTYNEQFF